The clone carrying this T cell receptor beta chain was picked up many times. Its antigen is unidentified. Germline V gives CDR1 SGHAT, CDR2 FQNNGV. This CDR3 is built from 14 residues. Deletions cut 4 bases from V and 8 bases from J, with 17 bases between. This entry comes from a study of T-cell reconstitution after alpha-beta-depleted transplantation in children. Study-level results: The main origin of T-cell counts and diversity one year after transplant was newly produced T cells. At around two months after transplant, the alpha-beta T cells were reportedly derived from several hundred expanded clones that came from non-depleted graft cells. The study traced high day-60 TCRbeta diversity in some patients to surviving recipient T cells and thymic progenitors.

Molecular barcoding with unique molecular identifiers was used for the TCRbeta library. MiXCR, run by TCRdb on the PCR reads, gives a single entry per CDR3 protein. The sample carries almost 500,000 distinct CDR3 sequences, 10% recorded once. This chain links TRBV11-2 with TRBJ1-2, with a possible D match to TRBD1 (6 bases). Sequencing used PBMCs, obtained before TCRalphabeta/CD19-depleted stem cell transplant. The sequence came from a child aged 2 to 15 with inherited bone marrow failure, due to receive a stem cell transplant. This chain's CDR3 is CASSSQAGQKGYTF. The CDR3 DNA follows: TGTGCCAGCAGCTCGCAGGCGGGACAAAAAGGCTACACCTTC. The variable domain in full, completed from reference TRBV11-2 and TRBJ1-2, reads EAGVAQSPRYKIIEKRQSVAFWCNPISGHATLYWYQQILGQGPKLLIQFQNNGVVDDSQLPKDRFSAERLKGVDSTLKIQPAKLEDSAVYLCASSSQAGQKGYTFGSGTRLTVV.